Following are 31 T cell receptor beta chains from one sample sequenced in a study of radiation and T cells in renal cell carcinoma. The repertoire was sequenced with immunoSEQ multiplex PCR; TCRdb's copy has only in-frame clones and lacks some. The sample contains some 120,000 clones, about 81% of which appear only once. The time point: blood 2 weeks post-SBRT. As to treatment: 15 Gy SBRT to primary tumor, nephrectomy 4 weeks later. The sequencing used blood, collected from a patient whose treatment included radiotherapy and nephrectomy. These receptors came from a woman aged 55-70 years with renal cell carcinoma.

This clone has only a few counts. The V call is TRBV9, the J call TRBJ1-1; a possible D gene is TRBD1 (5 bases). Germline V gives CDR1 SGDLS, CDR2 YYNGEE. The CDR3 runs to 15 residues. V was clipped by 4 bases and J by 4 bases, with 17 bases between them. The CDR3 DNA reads TGTGCCAGCAGCCCCCAGGGTTATTCAAGCACTGAAGCTTTCTTT. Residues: CASSPQGYSSTEAFF.

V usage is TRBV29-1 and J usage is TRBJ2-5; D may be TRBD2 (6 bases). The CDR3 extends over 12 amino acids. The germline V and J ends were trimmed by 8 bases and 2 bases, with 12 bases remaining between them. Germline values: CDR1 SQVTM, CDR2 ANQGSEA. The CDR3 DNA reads TGCAGCTCGGGGGACGGTCAAGAGACCCAGTACTTC. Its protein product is CSSGDGQETQYF.

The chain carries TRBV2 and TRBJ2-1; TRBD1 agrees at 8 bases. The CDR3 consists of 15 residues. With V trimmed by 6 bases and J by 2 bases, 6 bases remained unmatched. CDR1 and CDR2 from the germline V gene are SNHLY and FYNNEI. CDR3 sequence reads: CASRLDRGTYNEQFF. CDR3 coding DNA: TGTGCCAGCAGACTCGACAGGGGCACCTACAATGAGCAGTTCTTC.

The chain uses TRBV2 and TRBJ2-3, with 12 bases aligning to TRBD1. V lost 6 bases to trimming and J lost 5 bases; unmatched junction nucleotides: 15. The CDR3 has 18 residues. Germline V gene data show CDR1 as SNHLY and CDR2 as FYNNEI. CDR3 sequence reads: CASRQTGGQGAIGDTQYF. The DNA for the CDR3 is TGTGCCAGCAGGCAGACAGGGGGACAGGGGGCCATCGGAGATACGCAGTATTTT.

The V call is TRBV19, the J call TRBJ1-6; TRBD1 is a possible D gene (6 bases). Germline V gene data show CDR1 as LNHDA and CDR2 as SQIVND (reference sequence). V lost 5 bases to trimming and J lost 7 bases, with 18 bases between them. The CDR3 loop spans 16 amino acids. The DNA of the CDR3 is TGTGCCAGTAGTCCTCGTGGGCCACAGGGAAATTCACCCCTCCACTTT. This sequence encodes CASSPRGPQGNSPLHF.

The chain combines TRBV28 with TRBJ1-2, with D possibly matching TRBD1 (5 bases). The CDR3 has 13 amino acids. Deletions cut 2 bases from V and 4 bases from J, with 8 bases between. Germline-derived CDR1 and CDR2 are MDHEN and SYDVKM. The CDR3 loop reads CASSLGGAYGYTF. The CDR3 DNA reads TGTGCCAGCAGTTTAGGAGGGGCCTATGGCTACACCTTC.

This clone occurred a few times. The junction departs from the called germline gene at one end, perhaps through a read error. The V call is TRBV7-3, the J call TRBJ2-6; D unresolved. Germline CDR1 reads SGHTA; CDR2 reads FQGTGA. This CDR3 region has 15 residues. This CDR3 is CASSLSPGGTNVLTF. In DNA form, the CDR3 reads TGTGCCAGCAGCTTAAGTCCAGGTGGGACCAACGTCCTGACTTTC.

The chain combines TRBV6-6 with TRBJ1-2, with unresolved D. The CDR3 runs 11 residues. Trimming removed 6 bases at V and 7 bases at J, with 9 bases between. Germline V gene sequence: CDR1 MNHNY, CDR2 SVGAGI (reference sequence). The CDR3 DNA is TGTGCCAGCAGCCCATGGTTTGGCTACACCTTC. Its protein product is CASSPWFGYTF.

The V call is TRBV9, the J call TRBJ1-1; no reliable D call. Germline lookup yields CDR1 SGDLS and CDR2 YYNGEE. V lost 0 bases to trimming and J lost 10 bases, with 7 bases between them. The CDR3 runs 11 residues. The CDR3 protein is CASSVVQAAFF. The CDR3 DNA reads TGTGCCAGCAGCGTAGTCCAGGCAGCTTTCTTT.

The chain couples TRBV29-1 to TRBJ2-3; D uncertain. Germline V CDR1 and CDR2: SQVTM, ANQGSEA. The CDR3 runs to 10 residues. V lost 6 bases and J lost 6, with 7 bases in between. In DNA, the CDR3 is TGCAGCGTGGGTCATGATACGCAGTATTTT. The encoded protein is CSVGHDTQYF.

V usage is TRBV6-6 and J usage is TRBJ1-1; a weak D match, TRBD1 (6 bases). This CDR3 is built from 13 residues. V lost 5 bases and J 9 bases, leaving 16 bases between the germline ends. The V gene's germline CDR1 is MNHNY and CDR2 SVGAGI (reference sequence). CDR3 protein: CASSLLGGEKAFF. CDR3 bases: TGTGCCAGCAGTCTATTAGGGGGGGAGAAAGCTTTCTTT.

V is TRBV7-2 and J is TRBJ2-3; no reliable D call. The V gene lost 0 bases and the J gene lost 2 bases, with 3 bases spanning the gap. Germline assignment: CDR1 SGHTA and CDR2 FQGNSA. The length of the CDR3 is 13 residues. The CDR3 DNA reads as TGTGCCAGCAGCTTAGCGGACACAGATACGCAGTATTTT. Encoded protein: CASSLADTDTQYF.

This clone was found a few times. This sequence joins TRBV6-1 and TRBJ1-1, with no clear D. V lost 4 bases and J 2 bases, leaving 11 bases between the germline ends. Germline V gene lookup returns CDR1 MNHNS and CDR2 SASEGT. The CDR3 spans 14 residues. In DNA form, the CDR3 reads TGTGCCAGCAGTGTGTGGCAGATAAACACTGAAGCTTTCTTT. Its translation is CASSVWQINTEAFF.

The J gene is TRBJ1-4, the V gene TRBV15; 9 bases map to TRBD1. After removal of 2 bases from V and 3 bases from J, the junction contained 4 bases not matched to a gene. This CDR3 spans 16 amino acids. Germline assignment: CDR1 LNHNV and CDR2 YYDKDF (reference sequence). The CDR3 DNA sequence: TGTGCCACCAGCAGATCTAGGACAGGGGCTAATGAAAAACTGTTTTTT. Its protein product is CATSRSRTGANEKLFF.

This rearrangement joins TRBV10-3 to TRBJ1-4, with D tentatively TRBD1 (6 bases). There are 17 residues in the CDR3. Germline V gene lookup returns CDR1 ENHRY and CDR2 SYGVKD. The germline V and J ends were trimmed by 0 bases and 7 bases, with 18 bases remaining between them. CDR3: CAISESERSPRGEKLFF. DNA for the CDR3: TGTGCCATCAGTGAGTCGGAGAGGAGCCCCAGGGGTGAAAAACTGTTTTTT.

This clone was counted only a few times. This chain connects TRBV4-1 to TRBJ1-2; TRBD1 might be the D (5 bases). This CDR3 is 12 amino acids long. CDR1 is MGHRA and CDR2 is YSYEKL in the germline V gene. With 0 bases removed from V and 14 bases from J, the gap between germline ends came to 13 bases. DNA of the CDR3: TGCGCCAGCAGCCAAGAATGGACACAAAAGACCTTC. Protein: CASSQEWTQKTF.

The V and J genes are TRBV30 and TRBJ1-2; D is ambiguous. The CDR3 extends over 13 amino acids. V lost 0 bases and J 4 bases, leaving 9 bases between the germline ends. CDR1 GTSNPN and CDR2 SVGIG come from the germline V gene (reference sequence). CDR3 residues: CAWSVQGPYGYTF. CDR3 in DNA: TGTGCCTGGAGTGTACAAGGGCCCTATGGCTACACCTTC.

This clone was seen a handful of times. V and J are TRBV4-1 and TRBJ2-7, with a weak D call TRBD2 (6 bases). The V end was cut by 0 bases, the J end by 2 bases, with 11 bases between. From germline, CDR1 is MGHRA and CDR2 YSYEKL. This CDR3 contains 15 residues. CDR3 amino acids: CASSQDVTGAYEQYF. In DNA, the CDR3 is TGCGCCAGCAGCCAAGATGTCACGGGGGCCTACGAGCAGTACTTC.

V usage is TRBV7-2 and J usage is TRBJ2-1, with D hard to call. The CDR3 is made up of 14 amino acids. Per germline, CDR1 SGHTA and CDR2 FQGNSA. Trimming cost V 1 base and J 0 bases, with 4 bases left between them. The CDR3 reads CASSLGGSYNEQFF. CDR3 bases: TGTGCCAGCAGCTTAGGTGGCTCCTACAATGAGCAGTTCTTC.

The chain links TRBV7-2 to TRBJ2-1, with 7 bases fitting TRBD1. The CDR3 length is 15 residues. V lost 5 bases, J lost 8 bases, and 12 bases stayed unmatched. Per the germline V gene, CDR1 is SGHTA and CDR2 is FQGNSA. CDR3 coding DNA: TGTGCCAGCAGCCGAAGTCAGGGGGTGTTTGATGAGCAGTTCTTC. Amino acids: CASSRSQGVFDEQFF.

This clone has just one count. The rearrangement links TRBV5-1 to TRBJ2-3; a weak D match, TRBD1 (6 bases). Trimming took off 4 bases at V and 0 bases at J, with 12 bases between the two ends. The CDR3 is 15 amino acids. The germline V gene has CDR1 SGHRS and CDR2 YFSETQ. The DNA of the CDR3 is TGCGCCAGCAGCACTGCCGGGACAAGCACAGATACGCAGTATTTT. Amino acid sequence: CASSTAGTSTDTQYF.

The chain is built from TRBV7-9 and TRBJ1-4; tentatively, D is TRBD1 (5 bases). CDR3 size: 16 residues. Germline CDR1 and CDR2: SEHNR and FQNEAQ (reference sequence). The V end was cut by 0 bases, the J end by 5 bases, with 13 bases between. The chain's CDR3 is CASSLAIGTANEKLFF. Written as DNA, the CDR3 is TGTGCCAGCAGCTTAGCCATCGGGACCGCCAATGAAAAACTGTTTTTT. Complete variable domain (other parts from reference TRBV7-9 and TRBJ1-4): DTGVSQNPRHKITKRGQNVTFRCDPISEHNRLYWYRQTLGQGPEFLTYFQNEAQLEKSRLLSDRFSAERPKGSFSTLEIQRTEQGDSAMYLCASSLAIGTANEKLFFGSGTQLSVL.

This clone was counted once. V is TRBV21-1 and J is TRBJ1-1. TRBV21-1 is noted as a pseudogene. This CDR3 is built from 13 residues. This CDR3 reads CASSKMGGSDIFF. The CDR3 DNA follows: TGTGCCAGCAGCAAGATGGGAGGGTCGGACATTTTCTTT.

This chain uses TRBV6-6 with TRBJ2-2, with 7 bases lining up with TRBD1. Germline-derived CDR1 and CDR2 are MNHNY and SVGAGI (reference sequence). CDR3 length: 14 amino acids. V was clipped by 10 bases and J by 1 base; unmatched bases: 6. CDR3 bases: TGTGCCACCCCCGGGACAGAGAACACCGGGGAGCTGTTTTTT. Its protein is CATPGTENTGELFF.

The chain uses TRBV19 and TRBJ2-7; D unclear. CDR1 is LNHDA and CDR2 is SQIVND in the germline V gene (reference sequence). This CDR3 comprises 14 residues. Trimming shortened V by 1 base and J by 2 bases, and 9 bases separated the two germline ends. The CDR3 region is CASSIGPVPYEQYF. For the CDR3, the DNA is TGTGCCAGTAGTATAGGTCCCGTTCCCTACGAGCAGTACTTC. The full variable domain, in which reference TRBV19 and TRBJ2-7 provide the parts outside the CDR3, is DGGITQSPKYLFRKEGQNVTLSCEQNLNHDAMYWYRQDPGQGLRLIYYSQIVNDFQKGDIAEGYSVSREKKESFPLTVTSAQKNPTAFYLCASSIGPVPYEQYFGPGTRLTVT.

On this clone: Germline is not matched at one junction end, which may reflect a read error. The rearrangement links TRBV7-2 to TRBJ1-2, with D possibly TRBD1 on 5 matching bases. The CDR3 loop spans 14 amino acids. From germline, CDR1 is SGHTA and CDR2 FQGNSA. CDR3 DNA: TGTGCCAGCAGCCCGTACGTGACAGACTATAGCTACACCTTC. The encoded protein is CASSPYVTDYSYTF.

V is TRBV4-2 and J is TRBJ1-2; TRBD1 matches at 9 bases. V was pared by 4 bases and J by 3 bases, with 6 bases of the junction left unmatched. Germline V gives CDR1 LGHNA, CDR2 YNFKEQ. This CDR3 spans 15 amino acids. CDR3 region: CASSPRTGADYGYTF. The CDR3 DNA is TGTGCCAGCAGCCCCCGGACAGGGGCGGACTATGGCTACACCTTC.

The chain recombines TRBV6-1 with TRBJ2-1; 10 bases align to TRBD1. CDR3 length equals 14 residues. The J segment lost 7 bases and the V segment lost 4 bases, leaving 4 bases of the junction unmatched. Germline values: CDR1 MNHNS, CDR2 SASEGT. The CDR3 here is CASSGQGANNEQFF. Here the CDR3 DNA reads TGTGCCAGCAGTGGACAGGGGGCGAATAATGAGCAGTTCTTC.

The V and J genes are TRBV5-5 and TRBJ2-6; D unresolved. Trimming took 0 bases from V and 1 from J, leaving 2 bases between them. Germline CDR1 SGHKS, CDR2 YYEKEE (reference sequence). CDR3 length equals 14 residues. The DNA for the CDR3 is TGTGCCAGCAGCTTGGCTTCTGGGGCCAACGTCCTGACTTTC. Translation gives CASSLASGANVLTF.

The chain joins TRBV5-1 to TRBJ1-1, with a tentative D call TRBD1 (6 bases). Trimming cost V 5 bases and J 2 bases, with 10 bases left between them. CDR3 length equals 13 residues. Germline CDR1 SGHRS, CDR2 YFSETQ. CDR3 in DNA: TGCGCCAGCAGAGCGGACAGTAACACTGAAGCTTTCTTT. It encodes CASRADSNTEAFF.

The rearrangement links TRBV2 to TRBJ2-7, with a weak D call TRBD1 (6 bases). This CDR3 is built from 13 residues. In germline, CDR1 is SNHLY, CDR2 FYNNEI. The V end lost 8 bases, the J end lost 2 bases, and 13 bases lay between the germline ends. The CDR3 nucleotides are TGTGCCAGCTACCGGGACACAACCTACGAGCAGTACTTC. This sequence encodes CASYRDTTYEQYF.